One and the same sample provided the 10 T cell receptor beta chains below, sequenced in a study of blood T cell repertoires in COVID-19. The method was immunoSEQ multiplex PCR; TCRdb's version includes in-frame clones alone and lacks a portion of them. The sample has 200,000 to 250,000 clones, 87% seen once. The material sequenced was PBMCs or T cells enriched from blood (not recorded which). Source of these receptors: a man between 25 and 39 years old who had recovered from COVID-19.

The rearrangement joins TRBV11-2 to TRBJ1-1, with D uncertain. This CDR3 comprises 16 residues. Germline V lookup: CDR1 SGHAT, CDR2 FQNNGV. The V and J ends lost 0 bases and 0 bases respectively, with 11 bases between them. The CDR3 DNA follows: TGTGCCAGCAGCTTAGACCTCCACAAGATGAACACTGAAGCTTTCTTT. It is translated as CASSLDLHKMNTEAFF.

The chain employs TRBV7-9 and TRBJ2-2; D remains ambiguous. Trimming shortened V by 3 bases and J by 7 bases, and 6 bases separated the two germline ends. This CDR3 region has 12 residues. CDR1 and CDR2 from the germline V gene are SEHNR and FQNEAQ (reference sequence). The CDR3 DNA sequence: TGTGCCAGCAGCTTTTCCGTCGGGGAGCTGTTTTTT. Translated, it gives CASSFSVGELFF.

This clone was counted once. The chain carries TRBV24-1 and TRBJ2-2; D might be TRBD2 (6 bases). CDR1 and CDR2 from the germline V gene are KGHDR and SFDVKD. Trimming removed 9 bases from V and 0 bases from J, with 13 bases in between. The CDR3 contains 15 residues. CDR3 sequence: CATDGTFSNTGELFF. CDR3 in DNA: TGTGCCACCGACGGGACTTTTTCGAACACCGGGGAGCTGTTTTTT.

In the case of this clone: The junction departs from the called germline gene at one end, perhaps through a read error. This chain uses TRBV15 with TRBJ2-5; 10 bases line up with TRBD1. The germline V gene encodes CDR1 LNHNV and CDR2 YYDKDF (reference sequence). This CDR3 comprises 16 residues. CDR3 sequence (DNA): TGTGCCACCAACAGACCGGGACAGGGGTCGTTAGAGACCCAGTACTTC. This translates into CATNRPGQGSLETQYF.

The CDR3 bases are TGCAGCGCCGAAATAGCGGGAGGGCCATTAGATACGCAGTATTTT. This encodes CSAEIAGGPLDTQYF. The chain has TRBV29-1 and TRBJ2-3; 11 bases map to TRBD2. CDR1 is SQVTM, CDR2 ANQGSEA, per germline. The CDR3 sequence is 15 residues long. V shed 7 bases and J 5 bases; nucleotides not matched to a gene: 11.

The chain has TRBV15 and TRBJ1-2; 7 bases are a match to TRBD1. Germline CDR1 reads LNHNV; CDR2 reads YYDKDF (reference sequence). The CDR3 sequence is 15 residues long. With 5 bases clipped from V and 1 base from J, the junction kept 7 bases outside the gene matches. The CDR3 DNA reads TGTGCCACCAGCGGACGGCAGGGGGGTAACTATGGCTACACCTTC. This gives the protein CATSGRQGGNYGYTF. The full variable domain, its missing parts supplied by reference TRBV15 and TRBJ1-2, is DAMVIQNPRYQVTQFGKPVTLSCSQTLNHNVMYWYQQKSSQAPKLLFHYYDKDFNNEADTPDNFQSRRPNTSFCFLDIRSPGLGDTAMYLCATSGRQGGNYGYTFGSGTRLTVV.

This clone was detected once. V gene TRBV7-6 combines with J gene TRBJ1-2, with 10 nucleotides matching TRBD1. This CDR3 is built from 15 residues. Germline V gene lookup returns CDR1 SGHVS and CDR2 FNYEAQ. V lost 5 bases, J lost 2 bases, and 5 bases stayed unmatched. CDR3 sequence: CASSPETGGNYGYTF. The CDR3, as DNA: TGTGCCAGCAGCCCAGAGACAGGGGGCAACTATGGCTACACCTTC.

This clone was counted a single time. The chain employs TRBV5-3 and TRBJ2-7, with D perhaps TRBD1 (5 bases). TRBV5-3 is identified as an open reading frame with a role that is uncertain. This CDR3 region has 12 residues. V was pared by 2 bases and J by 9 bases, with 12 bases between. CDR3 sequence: CARSFRTNPQYF. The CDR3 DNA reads TGTGCCAGAAGCTTCAGGACAAATCCGCAGTACTTC.

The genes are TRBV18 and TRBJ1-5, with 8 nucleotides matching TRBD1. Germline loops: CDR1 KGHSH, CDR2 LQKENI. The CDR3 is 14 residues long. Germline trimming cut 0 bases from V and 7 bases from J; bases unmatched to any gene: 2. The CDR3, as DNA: TGTGCCAGCTCACCACCGTCAGGGGGCCAGCCCCAGCATTTT. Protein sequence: CASSPPSGGQPQHF.

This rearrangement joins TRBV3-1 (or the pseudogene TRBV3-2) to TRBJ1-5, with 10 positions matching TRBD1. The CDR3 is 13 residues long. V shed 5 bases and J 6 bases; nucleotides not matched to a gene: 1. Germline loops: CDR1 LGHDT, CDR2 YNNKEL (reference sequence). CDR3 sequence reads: CASSGQGGQPQHF. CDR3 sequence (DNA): TGTGCCAGCAGCGGACAGGGGGGTCAGCCCCAGCATTTT.